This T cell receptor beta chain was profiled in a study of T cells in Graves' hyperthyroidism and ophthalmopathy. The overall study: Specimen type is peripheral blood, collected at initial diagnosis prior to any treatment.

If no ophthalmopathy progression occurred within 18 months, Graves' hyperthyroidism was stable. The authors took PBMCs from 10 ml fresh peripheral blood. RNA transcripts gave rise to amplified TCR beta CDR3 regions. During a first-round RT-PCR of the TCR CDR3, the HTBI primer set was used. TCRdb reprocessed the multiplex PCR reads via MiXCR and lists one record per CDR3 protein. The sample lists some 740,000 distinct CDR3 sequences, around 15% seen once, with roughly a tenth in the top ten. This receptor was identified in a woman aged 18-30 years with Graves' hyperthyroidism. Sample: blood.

This chain's CDR3 is CASSRRAVDAGEKLFF. CDR3 DNA sequence: TGTGCCAGCAGCAGACGGGCAGTGGATGCAGGCGAAAAACTGTTTTTT. The chain recombines TRBV3-1 with TRBJ1-4; D not resolved. V dropped 5 bases and J dropped 8 bases, with 21 bases sitting between them. Germline CDR1 LGHDT, CDR2 YNNKEL (reference sequence). CDR3 size: 16 residues.